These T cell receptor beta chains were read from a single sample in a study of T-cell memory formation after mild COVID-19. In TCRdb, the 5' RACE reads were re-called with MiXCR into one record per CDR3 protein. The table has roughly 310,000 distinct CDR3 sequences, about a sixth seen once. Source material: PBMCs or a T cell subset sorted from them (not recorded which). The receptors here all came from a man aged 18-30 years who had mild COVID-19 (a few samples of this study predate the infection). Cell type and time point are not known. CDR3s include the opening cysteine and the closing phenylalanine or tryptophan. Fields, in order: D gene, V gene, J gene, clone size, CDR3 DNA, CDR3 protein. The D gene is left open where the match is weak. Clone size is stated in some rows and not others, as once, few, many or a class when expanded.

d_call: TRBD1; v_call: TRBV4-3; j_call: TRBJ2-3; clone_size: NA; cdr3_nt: TGCGCCAGCAGCCAGAGATCGGACAGGGACGGCACAGATACGCAGTATTTT; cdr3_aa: CASSQRSDRDGTDTQYF
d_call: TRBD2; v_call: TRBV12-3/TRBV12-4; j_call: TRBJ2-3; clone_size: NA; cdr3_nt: TGTGCCAGCAGCCGTACTAGCGGGGCTAACACAGATACGCAGTATTTT; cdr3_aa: CASSRTSGANTDTQYF
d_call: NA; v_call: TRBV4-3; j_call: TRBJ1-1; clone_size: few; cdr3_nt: TGCGCCAGCAGCCAAGAGGCCCGGGGGAACACTGAAGCTTTCTTT; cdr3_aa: CASSQEARGNTEAFF
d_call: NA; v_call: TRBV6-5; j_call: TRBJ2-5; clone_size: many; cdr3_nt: TGTGCCAGCATGTTCCAGCTGGATAGCGCCCAGTACTTC; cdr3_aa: CASMFQLDSAQYF
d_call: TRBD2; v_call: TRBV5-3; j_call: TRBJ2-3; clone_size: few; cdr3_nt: TGTGCCAGAAGCGACGGGACTAGCGAGAGAGATACGCAGTATTTT; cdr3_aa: CARSDGTSERDTQYF
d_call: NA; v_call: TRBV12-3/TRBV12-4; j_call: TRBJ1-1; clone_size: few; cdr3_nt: TGTGCCAGCAGCCGCGGACACCCAAACACTGAAGCTTTCTTT; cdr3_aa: CASSRGHPNTEAFF
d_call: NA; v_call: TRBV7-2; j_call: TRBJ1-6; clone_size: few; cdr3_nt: TGTGCCAGCAGCCCCCAGGGGTCGTCACCCCTCCACTTT; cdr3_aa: CASSPQGSSPLHF
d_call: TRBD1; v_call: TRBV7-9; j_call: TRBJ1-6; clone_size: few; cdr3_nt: TGTGCCAGCAGCTTAGACAGGGGTCCGTACTCACCCCTCCACTTT; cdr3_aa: CASSLDRGPYSPLHF
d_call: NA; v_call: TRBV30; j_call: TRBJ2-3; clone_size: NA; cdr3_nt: TGTGCCTGGAGTACCTCAGGGATAGATACGCAGTATTTT; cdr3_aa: CAWSTSGIDTQYF
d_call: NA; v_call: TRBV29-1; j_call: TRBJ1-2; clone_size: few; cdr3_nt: TGCAGCATTAATCCAGGGTATGGCTACACCTTC; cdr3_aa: CSINPGYGYTF
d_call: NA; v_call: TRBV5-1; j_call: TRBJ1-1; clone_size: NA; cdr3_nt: TGCGCCAGCAGCTTCGGAGACGGATACACTGAAGCTTTCTTT; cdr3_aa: CASSFGDGYTEAFF
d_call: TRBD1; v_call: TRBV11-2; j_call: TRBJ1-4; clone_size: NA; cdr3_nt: TGTGCCAGCAGCCGAGGGACAGCAACTAATGAAAAACTGTTTTTT; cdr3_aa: CASSRGTATNEKLFF
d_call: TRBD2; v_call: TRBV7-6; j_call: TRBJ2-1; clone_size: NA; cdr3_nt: TGTGCCAGCAGCTTAATGCCTAGCGGGGGGTTGAGCTCCTACAATGAGCAGTTCTTC; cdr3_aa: CASSLMPSGGLSSYNEQFF
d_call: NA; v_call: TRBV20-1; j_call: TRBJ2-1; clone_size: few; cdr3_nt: TGCAGTGCTAGAACAGGGCTAAAGGTACAATTAGAGCAGTTCTTC; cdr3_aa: CSARTGLKVQLEQFF
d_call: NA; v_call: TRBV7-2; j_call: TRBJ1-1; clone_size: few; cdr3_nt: TGTGCCAGCGGAAGCTCAGGCCCCAGGGTTCCAGCTTTCTTT; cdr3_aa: CASGSSGPRVPAFF
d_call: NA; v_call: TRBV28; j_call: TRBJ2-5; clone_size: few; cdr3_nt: TGTGCCAGCAGTTTGGGGCCCGGGGATGAGACCCAGTACTTC; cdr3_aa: CASSLGPGDETQYF
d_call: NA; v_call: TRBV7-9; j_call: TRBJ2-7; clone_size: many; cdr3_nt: TGTGCCAGCAGCTCGACGACGGGCTCCTACGAGCAGTACTTC; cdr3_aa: CASSSTTGSYEQYF
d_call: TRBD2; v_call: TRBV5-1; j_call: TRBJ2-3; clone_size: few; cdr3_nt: TGCGCCAGCAGCGGGGGAGCGGGGGGAGCGGAAGATACGCAGTATTTT; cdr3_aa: CASSGGAGGAEDTQYF
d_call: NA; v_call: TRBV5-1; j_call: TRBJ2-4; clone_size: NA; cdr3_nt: TGCGCCAGCAGCTTGGCCGTCTTCAGCGCCAAAAACATTCAGTACTTC; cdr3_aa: CASSLAVFSAKNIQYF
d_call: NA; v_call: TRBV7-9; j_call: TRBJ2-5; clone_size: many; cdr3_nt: TGTGCCAGCAGCTCGGCCCGTCTGAATATGGTCCAGGGTGGGAAGACCCAGTACTTC; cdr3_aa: CASSSARLNMVQGGKTQYF
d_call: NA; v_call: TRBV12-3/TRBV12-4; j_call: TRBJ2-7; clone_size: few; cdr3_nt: TGTGCCAGCAGTTCGGGTCAATACGAGCAGTACTTC; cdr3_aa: CASSSGQYEQYF
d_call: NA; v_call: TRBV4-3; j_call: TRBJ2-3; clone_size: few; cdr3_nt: TGCGCCAGCAGCCCAGGCGACAGGCGTTTCACAGATACGCAGTATTTT; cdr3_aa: CASSPGDRRFTDTQYF
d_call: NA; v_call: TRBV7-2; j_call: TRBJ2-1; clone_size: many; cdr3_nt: TGTGCCAGCAGCATCCAACGCGGGAATCTTGAGCAGTTCTTC; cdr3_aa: CASSIQRGNLEQFF
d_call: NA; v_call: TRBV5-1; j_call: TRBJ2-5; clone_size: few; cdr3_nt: TGCGCCAGCAGCTTGGCCGCTGGACGTTCAGAGACCCAGTACTTC; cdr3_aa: CASSLAAGRSETQYF
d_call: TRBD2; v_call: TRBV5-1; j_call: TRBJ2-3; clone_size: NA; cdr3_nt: TGCGCCAGCAGCTCCGGGGCTAGCGGCACATTAGATACGCAGTATTTT; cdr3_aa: CASSSGASGTLDTQYF
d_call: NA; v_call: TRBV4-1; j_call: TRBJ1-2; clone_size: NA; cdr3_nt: TGCGCCAGCAGCCAAGATGCAGGGGAGAACTATGGCTACACCTTC; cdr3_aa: CASSQDAGENYGYTF
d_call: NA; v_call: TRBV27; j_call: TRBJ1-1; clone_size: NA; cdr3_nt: TGTGCCAGCAGTTTGGGCGGGCCGGTTAGTAAAGCTTTCTTT; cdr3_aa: CASSLGGPVSKAFF
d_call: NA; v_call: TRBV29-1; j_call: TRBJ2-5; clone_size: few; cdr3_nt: TGCAGCGTTGACACAGAGGCCCTCCAAGAGACCCAGTACTTC; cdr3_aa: CSVDTEALQETQYF
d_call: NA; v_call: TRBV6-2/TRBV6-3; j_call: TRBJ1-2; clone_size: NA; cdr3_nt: TGTGCCAGCAGTTACTCGGACAGTGGCTACACCTTC; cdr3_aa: CASSYSDSGYTF
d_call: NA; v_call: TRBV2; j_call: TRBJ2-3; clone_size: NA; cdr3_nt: TGTGCCAGCCGACCCGGACCATCAAGCACAGATACGCAGTATTTT; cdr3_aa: CASRPGPSSTDTQYF
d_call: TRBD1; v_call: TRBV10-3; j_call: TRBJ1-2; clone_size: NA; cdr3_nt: TGTGCCATCAGGGAGGATGGACAGGGTAACTATGGCTACACCTTC; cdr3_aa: CAIREDGQGNYGYTF
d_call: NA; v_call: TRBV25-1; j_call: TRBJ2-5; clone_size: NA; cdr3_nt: TGTGCCAGCAATGCTCCCCCCGCTAGGTCCACTCAAGAGACCCAGTACTTC; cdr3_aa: CASNAPPARSTQETQYF
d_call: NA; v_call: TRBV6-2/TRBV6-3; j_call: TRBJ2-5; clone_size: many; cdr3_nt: TGTGCCAGCAGTTATACTCCGGAGACCCAGTACTTC; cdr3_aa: CASSYTPETQYF
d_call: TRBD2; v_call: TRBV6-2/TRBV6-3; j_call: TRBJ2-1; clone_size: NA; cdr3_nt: TGTGCCAGCAGGAGACTAGCGGGGCCCTACAATGAGCAGTTCTTC; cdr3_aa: CASRRLAGPYNEQFF
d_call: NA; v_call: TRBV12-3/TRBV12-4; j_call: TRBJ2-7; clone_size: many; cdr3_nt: TGTGCCAGCAGTTTCGGGCGGGCCTACGAGCAGTACTTC; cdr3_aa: CASSFGRAYEQYF
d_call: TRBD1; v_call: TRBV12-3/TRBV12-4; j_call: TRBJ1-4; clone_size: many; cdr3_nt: TGTGCCAGCACTTTCGCCGGGACAGACGAAAAACTGTTTTTT; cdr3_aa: CASTFAGTDEKLFF
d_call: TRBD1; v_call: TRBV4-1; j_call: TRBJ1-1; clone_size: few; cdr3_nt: TGCGCCAGCAGCCAAGAGACAGGGGATAACACTGAAGCTTTCTTT; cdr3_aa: CASSQETGDNTEAFF
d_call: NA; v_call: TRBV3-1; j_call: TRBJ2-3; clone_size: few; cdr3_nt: TGTGCCAGCAGCCAAGAATCGCCGCCATATACGCAGTATTTT; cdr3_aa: CASSQESPPYTQYF
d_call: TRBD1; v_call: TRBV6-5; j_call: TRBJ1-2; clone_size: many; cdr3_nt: TGTGCCAGCAGTTGGGGACAGGGGGGAGACTATGGCTACACCTTC; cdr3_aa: CASSWGQGGDYGYTF
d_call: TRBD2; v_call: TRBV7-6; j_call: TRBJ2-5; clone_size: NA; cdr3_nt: TGTGCCAGCAGCCAGCGGGGGCTGGGGGAGACCCAGTACTTC; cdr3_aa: CASSQRGLGETQYF
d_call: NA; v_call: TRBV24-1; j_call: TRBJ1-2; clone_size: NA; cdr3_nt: TGTGCCACCAGTCCTACTACCTGGACCGCGGAAAGAAATGGCTACACCTTC; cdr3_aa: CATSPTTWTAERNGYTF
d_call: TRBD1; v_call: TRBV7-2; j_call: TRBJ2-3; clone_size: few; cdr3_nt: TGTGCCAGCAGCTTTACCGGGACAGGGGGTGCTAGCACAGATACGCAGTATTTT; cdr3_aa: CASSFTGTGGASTDTQYF
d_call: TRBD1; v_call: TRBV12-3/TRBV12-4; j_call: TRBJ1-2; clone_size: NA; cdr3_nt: TGTGCCAGCAGTCCCTCAGGGGGCCTCTATGGCTACACCTTC; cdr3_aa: CASSPSGGLYGYTF
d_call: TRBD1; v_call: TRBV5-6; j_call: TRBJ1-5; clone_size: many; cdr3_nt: TGTGCCAGCAGCTGGGACAGGGGACAGCCCCAGCATTTT; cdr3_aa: CASSWDRGQPQHF
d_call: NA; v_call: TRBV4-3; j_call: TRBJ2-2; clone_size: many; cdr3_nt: TGCGCCAGCAGCCAAAGGGGGACCGGTCACCTAAACACCGGGGAGCTGTTTTTT; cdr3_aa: CASSQRGTGHLNTGELFF
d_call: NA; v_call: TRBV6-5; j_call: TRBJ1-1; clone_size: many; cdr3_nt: TGTGCCAGCAGTTACCTTCGGACGGGGAACACTGAAGCTTTCTTT; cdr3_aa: CASSYLRTGNTEAFF
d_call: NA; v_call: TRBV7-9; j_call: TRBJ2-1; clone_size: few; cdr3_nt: TGTGCCAGCAGCTTAGGCGGGCGGGACAGGCAGTTCTTC; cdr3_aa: CASSLGGRDRQFF
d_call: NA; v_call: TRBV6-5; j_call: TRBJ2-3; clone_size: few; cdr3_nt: TGTGCCAGCAGTTACCGCAGGGCAGATACGCAGTATTTT; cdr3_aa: CASSYRRADTQYF
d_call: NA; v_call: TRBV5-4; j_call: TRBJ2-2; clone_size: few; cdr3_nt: TGTGCCAGCAGAGAGAGGAACACCGGGGAGCTGTTTTTT; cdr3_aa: CASRERNTGELFF
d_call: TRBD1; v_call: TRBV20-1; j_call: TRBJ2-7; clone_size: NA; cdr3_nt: TGCAGTGCGCCGGACAGGACCCTGGAGCAGTACTTC; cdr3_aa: CSAPDRTLEQYF
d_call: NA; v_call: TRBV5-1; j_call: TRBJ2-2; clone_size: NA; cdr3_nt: TGCGCCAGCAGCTTGGCCGGTCCCGGCACCGGGGAGCTGTTTTTT; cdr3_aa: CASSLAGPGTGELFF
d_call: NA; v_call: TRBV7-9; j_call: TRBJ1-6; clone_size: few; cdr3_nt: TGTGCCAGCAGCCGGGGACTGATACTCCACTTT; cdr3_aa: CASSRGLILHF
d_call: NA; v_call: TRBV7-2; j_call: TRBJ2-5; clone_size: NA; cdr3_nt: TGTGCCAGCAGCACATCCCCTGACAGCCGATTGTCCTTC; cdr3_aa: CASSTSPDSRLSF
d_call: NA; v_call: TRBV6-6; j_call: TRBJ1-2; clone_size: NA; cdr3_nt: TGTGCCAGCAGCTACGTGGACCGGAGAGGCTACACCTTC; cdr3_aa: CASSYVDRRGYTF
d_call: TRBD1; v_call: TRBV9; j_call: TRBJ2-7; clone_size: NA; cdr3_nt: TGTGCCAGCAGCGTCGGACAGGGGGCCACCTACGAGCAGTACTTC; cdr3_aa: CASSVGQGATYEQYF
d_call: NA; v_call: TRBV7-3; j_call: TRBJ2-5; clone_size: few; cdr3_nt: TGTGCCAGCAGCTTAAATGGCCTTGGGGGGATACAAGAGACCCAGTACTTC; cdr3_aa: CASSLNGLGGIQETQYF